Sequencing of this T cell receptor beta chain was carried out in a study of cytomegalovirus exposure and HLA in healthy donors. J lost 6 bases, V lost 10 bases, and 4 bases had no gene match. Germline V gene data show CDR1 as SGHTA and CDR2 as FQGNSA. The CDR3 is 12 amino acids. PCR amplification relied on 60 Vbeta primers (plus 13 Jbeta primers). Authors' data handling: The authors later counted about 80 million unique TCR beta chains, some 12 million of them shared. TCRdb keeps only in-frame clones here, not all; method: immunoSEQ multiplex PCR. D and trimming were read from the DNA, whereas the V and J calls and clone size are those reported in that table. The sample gives about 210,000 clones, around 76% of which show up once; approximately 5.7% is in the top ten.

The source material was PBMCs. The TCR comes from a man aged 35 to 55 in good health and CMV-seropositive. The rearrangement uses TRBV7-2 and TRBJ2-1; TRBD1 agrees at 9 bases. The chain's CDR3 is CATETGGNEQFF. The CDR3 nucleotides are TGTGCCACCGAGACAGGGGGCAATGAGCAGTTCTTC.